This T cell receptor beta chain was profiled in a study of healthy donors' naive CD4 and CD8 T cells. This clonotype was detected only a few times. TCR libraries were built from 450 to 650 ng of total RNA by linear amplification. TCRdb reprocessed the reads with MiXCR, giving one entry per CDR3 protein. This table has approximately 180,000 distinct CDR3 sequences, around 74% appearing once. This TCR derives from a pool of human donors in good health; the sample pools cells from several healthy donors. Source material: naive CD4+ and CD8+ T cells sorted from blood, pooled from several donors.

This chain's CDR3 is CASSLSGGESYNEQFF. For the CDR3, the DNA is TGTGCCAGCAGCTTAAGCGGGGGCGAGTCCTACAATGAGCAGTTCTTC. The chain couples TRBV11-2 to TRBJ2-1; TRBD2 matches at 8 bases. J lost 1 base, V lost 2 bases, and 4 bases had no gene match. This CDR3 region has 16 residues. Per germline, CDR1 SGHAT and CDR2 FQNNGV.